The sequence of this T cell receptor (beta chain) was determined in a study of blood T cell repertoires in COVID-19. This clone was counted a few times. Under the authors' procedure: Amplification from reference gene primers served as the basis for estimated nucleated cell counts. Generated by immunoSEQ multiplex PCR, the TCRdb table keeps only in-frame clones and is missing some. V, J and clone size are those of that table, while D and trimming were read from the DNA. Altogether approximately 160,000 clones are present, about four fifths being singletons, with the ten largest covering 3.6%. The participants were between roughly 18 and 100 years old and came from under 25 US areas. The CDR3 is 13 amino acids. The V gene lost 6 bases and the J gene lost 1 base, with 10 bases spanning the gap. Germline loops: CDR1 MNHEY, CDR2 SVGAGI.

This clonotype was sampled from a woman between 50 and 59 years old in a cohort exposed to, infected with or recovered from COVID-19 (not recorded which). The chain links TRBV6-5 to TRBJ2-7; perhaps TRBD1 as D (6 bases). Sequencing input: PBMCs or T cells enriched from blood (not recorded which). Here the CDR3 reads CASSQDSSYEQYF. CDR3 nucleotides: TGTGCCAGCAGCCAGGACAGTTCCTACGAGCAGTACTTC.